The clone carrying this TCR beta chain was seen at least ten times. This record belongs to a study of low-dose radiotherapy and immunotherapy resistance in tumors. Background on the study: Individuals in Cohort 2 had 1 Gy per fraction every two weeks, adding up to 13 Gy over 26 weeks. On an every-two-weeks schedule, patients received intravenous nivolumab 240 mg, along with ipilimumab 1 mg/kg every six weeks. On a schedule of every two weeks, intravenous cyclophosphamide at a dose of 200 mg/m2 was delivered one day before each radiation and immunotherapy administration.

As to time point: after trial treatment. Described treatment: LDRT plus nivolumab, ipilimumab, low-dose cyclophosphamide and aspirin (RACIN trial). Each donor was administered nivolumab, ipilimumab, aspirin, low-dose cyclophosphamide and low-dose radiotherapy. Germline V gene data show CDR1 as SEHNR and CDR2 as FQNEAQ (reference sequence). The CDR3 runs 16 residues. The V segment lost 5 bases and the J segment 3 bases; nucleotides outside the gene matches: 8. TRAV- and TRBV-specific primers were used for first-strand cDNA, which covered alpha and beta chains. The authors amplified TCRs for around 20 PCR cycles with a constant-region primer and a V-primer adapter. TCRdb independently ran MiXCR on the reads; one entry per CDR3 protein. The sample includes 95,000 to 100,000 distinct CDR3 sequences, 20% to 25% of them seen just once.

The sequence was obtained from a male donor with prostate cancer. V usage is TRBV7-9 and J usage is TRBJ2-4, with 9 bases fitting TRBD1. The sample was PBMCs, taken after low-dose radiotherapy plus immunotherapy. The CDR3 nucleotides are TGTGCCAGCAGCCCCGGGACAGGGCTAGACAAAAACATTCAGTACTTC. Translating it yields CASSPGTGLDKNIQYF.